The rows below give T cell receptor beta chains drawn from one sample of a study of T cells after yellow fever vaccination. TCRdb ran MiXCR on the 5' RACE reads and lists one entry per CDR3 protein. The table shows approximately 330,000 distinct CDR3 sequences, with over 4% occurring only once. This specimen was PBMCs, taken 5 days after the yellow fever booster vaccination. The receptors were sampled from a man between 18 and 35 years old who received the YFV17D yellow fever vaccine. Each CDR3 is given with its conserved first and last residue.

J gene,V gene,CDR3 protein
TRBJ2-5,TRBV5-6,CASSWDRETQYF
TRBJ1-2,TRBV12-3/TRBV12-4,CASSITGPYGYTF
TRBJ2-3,TRBV9,CASSSRRGGDTQYF
TRBJ1-4,TRBV6-5,CASSYRGQGSEKLFF
TRBJ1-1,TRBV15,CATSTPGGGRNTEAFF
TRBJ2-2,TRBV6-2/TRBV6-3,CASSPRYGDTANTGELFF
TRBJ2-3,TRBV6-4,CASSETGGAADTQYF
TRBJ2-4,TRBV11-3,CASSLGSGSGVIQYF
TRBJ2-2,TRBV10-3,CAIRGAASDTGELFF
TRBJ2-3,TRBV6-2/TRBV6-3,CASIHGRGGSADTQYF
TRBJ2-5,TRBV6-6,CASSPPAAEETQYF
TRBJ2-3,TRBV20-1,CSARGPGTDTQYF
TRBJ1-5,TRBV19,CATKAGPGPYQPQHF
TRBJ1-2,TRBV7-2,CASSLGTRGYTF
TRBJ1-2,TRBV29-1,CSVSDRGPLGYGYTF
TRBJ2-3,TRBV7-3,CASSLTTSGGKYF
TRBJ2-5,TRBV5-4,CASSLVPEGTQYF
TRBJ2-5,TRBV11-2,CASKTASQETQYF
TRBJ2-1,TRBV7-2,CASIPGSGQLYNEQFF
TRBJ2-3,TRBV30,CAFHPQDTQYF
TRBJ1-2,TRBV4-3,CASSRGTADAYGYTF
TRBJ2-3,TRBV5-1,CASSSEAGGRGTDTQYF
TRBJ2-1,TRBV11-3,CASSPNQGIGEQFF
TRBJ2-1,TRBV15,CATSIAFEQFF
TRBJ2-5,TRBV7-2,CASSGGLAGGWETQYF
TRBJ2-3,TRBV7-6,CASSLIPDLRTGAADTQYF
TRBJ1-3,TRBV20-1,CSARDPGNAGNTIYF
TRBJ2-1,TRBV7-9,CASSFAVPGREQFF
TRBJ2-1,TRBV29-1,CSSGNNEQFF
TRBJ1-3,TRBV20-1,CSARDRRSSGNTIYF
TRBJ2-5,TRBV5-1,CASGSGTGRSETQYF
TRBJ1-2,TRBV12-5,CASGLVQMLSGYTF
TRBJ1-6,TRBV10-1,CASSEGQGMGNSPLHF